The 23 T cell receptor beta chains below were found in one sample sequenced in a study of vaccination effects on CD4 cells after COVID-19. Some clones are missing from TCRdb's copy, which holds only in-frame ones; the method was immunoSEQ multiplex PCR. The sample carries about 50,000 clones, about three quarters recorded once. These receptors lack a known antigen. Having been cultured for around ten days, the cells underwent CD4+ T cell isolation. Sequenced here: CD4+ T cells from PBMCs cultured without peptide, sampled before COVID-19 vaccination. Receptor source: a human donor who received a COVID-19 vaccine.

CDR3 nucleotides: TGCAGCGCCGAACAGGGGCTGGGAAACACCATATATTTT. It is translated as CSAEQGLGNTIYF. The V call is TRBV29-1, the J call TRBJ1-3, with 7 bases that match TRBD1. V shed 7 bases, J shed 4 bases, and the junction held 7 bases outside the gene matches. This CDR3 has 13 residues. The germline V gene has CDR1 SQVTM and CDR2 ANQGSEA.

The CDR3 spells CASSQRGRGYNEQFF. The CDR3 bases are TGTGCCAGCAGCCAAAGGGGCAGGGGCTACAATGAGCAGTTCTTC. The chain has TRBV3-1 (or the pseudogene TRBV3-2) and TRBJ2-1, with a weak D call TRBD1 (6 bases). The CDR3 consists of 15 residues. V lost 2 bases, J lost 3 bases, and 11 bases lay in between. The germline V gene has CDR1 LGHDT and CDR2 YNNKEL (reference sequence).

This clone was found once. This chain uses TRBV3-1 (or the pseudogene TRBV3-2) with TRBJ1-3, with 7 bases aligning to TRBD1. J lost 0 bases, V lost 1 base, and 3 bases had no gene match. Germline values: CDR1 LGHDT, CDR2 YNNKEL (reference sequence). This CDR3 is built from 16 residues. The CDR3 DNA follows: TGTGCCAGCAGCCAAGCCAGACAGGGCTCTGGAAACACCATATATTTT. Its translation is CASSQARQGSGNTIYF.

J is TRBJ2-5 and V is TRBV11-3, with 16 bases fitting TRBD2. Germline CDR1 is SGHNT and CDR2 is YENEEA. After removal of 5 bases from V and 4 bases from J, the junction contained 13 bases not matched to a gene. The CDR3 is 19 amino acids. The CDR3 DNA reads TGTGCCAGCAGCCTCGGGACTAGCGGGGGGGCCCGGGCTTTAGAGACCCAGTACTTC. It specifies CASSLGTSGGARALETQYF.

V and J are TRBV28 and TRBJ1-2; perhaps TRBD1 as D (6 bases). The V end lost 2 bases, the J end lost 3 bases, and 25 bases lay between the germline ends. CDR1 is MDHEN, CDR2 SYDVKM, per germline. The CDR3 covers 19 residues. CDR3 sequence: CASSLTETIRTVGYYGYTF. The CDR3 nucleotides are TGTGCCAGCAGTTTAACGGAAACTATCCGGACAGTTGGATACTATGGCTACACCTTC.

V and J are TRBV6-4 and TRBJ1-2; 10 bases line up with TRBD1. CDR1 MRHNA and CDR2 SNTAGT come from the germline V gene. CDR3 size: 16 residues. The junction had 13 bases not matched to a gene; V was cut back by 6 bases and J by 6 bases. As DNA, the CDR3 is TGTGCCAGCAGACTATTTCCGGGACAGGGGAAGGATGGCTACACCTTC. This sequence encodes CASRLFPGQGKDGYTF.

This chain's CDR3 is CASSILGGQGAGKLFF. CDR3 sequence (DNA): TGTGCCAGCAGTATCCTGGGGGGACAGGGGGCGGGAAAACTGTTTTTT. The chain has TRBV11-2 and TRBJ1-4; TRBD1 aligns across 12 bases. This CDR3 is 16 amino acids long. Germline V gene sequence: CDR1 SGHAT, CDR2 FQNNGV. The ends lost 6 bases at V and 10 bases at J; junction bases unmatched: 12.

The gene calls are TRBV30 and TRBJ2-5; no clear D. The CDR3 consists of 13 residues. V shed 2 bases and J shed 9 bases, with 16 bases lying between them. Germline lookup yields CDR1 GTSNPN and CDR2 SVGIG (reference sequence). The CDR3, as DNA: TGTGCCTGGAGTACCGACGGAGTAAGTCCCCAGTACTTC. The encoded protein is CAWSTDGVSPQYF. The full variable domain, completed using reference TRBV30 and TRBJ2-5, is SQTIHQWPATLVQPVGSPLSLECTVEGTSNPNLYWYRQAAGRGLQLLFYSVGIGQISSEVPQNLSASRPQDRQFILSSKKLLLSDSGFYLCAWSTDGVSPQYFGPGTRLLVL.

The rearrangement uses TRBV4-1 and TRBJ2-2; D is undetermined. CDR3 length equals 14 residues. Germline assignment: CDR1 MGHRA and CDR2 YSYEKL. V dropped 1 base and J dropped 4 bases, with 7 bases sitting between them. The CDR3 nucleotides read TGCGCCAGCAGCCAAGGGTCAAGCACCGGGGAGCTGTTTTTT. This codes for CASSQGSSTGELFF.

The V call is TRBV30, the J call TRBJ2-6, with 7 bases identical to TRBD2. J lost 1 base, V lost 5 bases, and 8 bases had no gene match. The length of the CDR3 is 16 residues. Germline V lookup: CDR1 GTSNPN, CDR2 SVGIG (reference sequence). CDR3 residues: CAWAKGGSSGANVLTF. The DNA for the CDR3 is TGTGCCTGGGCTAAGGGAGGGTCGTCTGGGGCCAACGTCCTGACTTTC.

This chain joins TRBV4-3 and TRBJ2-1, with a possible D match to TRBD1 (6 bases). The CDR3 has 15 residues. V lost 0 bases and J 5 bases, leaving 11 bases between the germline ends. CDR1 LGHNA and CDR2 YSLEER come from the germline V gene. The CDR3 DNA reads TGCGCCAGCAGCCAAGATGAGACAGGTAACAATGAGCAGTTCTTC. It specifies CASSQDETGNNEQFF.

The chain recombines TRBV24-1 with TRBJ1-3; TRBD1 might be the D (6 bases). With 9 bases removed from V and 0 bases from J, the gap between germline ends came to 8 bases. This CDR3 region has 13 residues. Germline V gene data show CDR1 as KGHDR and CDR2 as SFDVKD. The CDR3 here is CATEGDSGNTIYF. The CDR3 DNA follows: TGTGCCACCGAGGGGGACTCTGGAAACACCATATATTTT.

The V call is TRBV11-1, the J call TRBJ1-2; no clear D gene. Germline loops: CDR1 SGHAT, CDR2 FQDESV (reference sequence). Trimming stripped 5 bases from V and 2 bases from J, with 15 bases between. This CDR3 is 15 amino acids long. This chain's CDR3 is CASSPTNHQNYGYTF. The CDR3 DNA is TGTGCCAGCAGCCCAACAAATCATCAGAACTATGGCTACACCTTC.

The chain employs TRBV6-2 or TRBV6-3 and TRBJ1-2; D is ambiguous. CDR3 length equals 13 residues. The ends were cut back, 4 bases at V and 4 bases at J, with 10 bases in the middle. The V gene's germline CDR1 is MNHEY and CDR2 SVGEGT. Here the CDR3 DNA reads TGTGCCAGCAGTTCCGGGATGCTCTATGGCTACACCTTC. This gives the protein CASSSGMLYGYTF.

The chain combines TRBV24-1 with TRBJ2-1; TRBD1 matches 9 bases. V gave up 7 bases and J gave up 10 bases; unmatched junction bases: 13. The germline gives CDR1 KGHDR, CDR2 SFDVKD. This CDR3 region has 15 residues. CDR3 DNA: TGTGCCACCAGCGAACCGGGACAGGGTGTCTGGGAGCAGTTCTTC. It yields the protein CATSEPGQGVWEQFF.

The rearrangement uses TRBV30 and TRBJ1-5; unclear D gene. This CDR3 is 13 amino acids long. Germline loops: CDR1 GTSNPN, CDR2 SVGIG (reference sequence). V dropped 3 bases and J dropped 0 bases, with 6 bases sitting between them. The CDR3 loop is CAWSPNSNQPQHF. In DNA form, the CDR3 reads TGTGCCTGGAGCCCTAATAGCAATCAGCCCCAGCATTTT.

The chain is built from TRBV5-1 and TRBJ2-5; D possibly corresponds to TRBD2 (5 bases). The ends were cut back, 4 bases at V and 1 base at J, with 8 bases in the middle. There are 13 residues in the CDR3. CDR1 and CDR2 from the germline V gene are SGHRS and YFSETQ. The CDR3 DNA reads as TGCGCCAGCAGCCCTCGGGGCCAAGAGACCCAGTACTTC. It is translated as CASSPRGQETQYF.

A single count supports this clone. The chain couples TRBV5-1 to TRBJ2-3, with TRBD2 matching 7 bases. Germline V gene lookup returns CDR1 SGHRS and CDR2 YFSETQ. V gave up 0 bases and J gave up 3 bases; unmatched junction bases: 7. The CDR3 loop spans 16 amino acids. The CDR3 loop reads CASSLALAVQTDTQYF. The CDR3 DNA sequence: TGCGCCAGCAGCTTGGCGCTAGCGGTTCAGACAGATACGCAGTATTTT.

The J gene is TRBJ1-4, the V gene TRBV29-1, with unresolved D. The CDR3 is 12 residues long. V lost 4 bases and J lost 4, with 7 bases in between. Germline assignment: CDR1 SQVTM and CDR2 ANQGSEA. The CDR3 reads CSVAGVNEKLFF. The CDR3 bases are TGCAGCGTTGCTGGGGTTAATGAAAAACTGTTTTTT.

The V gene is TRBV7-9, the J gene TRBJ1-2, with 11 bases fitting TRBD1. The CDR3 loop spans 15 amino acids. Germline V gives CDR1 SEHNR, CDR2 FQNEAQ (reference sequence). After removal of 4 bases from V and 6 bases from J, the junction contained 7 bases not matched to a gene. DNA of the CDR3: TGTGCCAGCAGCTCATGGACAGGGGGCTTCAATGGCTACACCTTC. It encodes CASSSWTGGFNGYTF.

CDR3: CASSVGPTGDSQHF. CDR3 DNA: TGTGCCAGCAGCGTAGGTCCGACCGGGGATTCCCAGCATTTT. V usage is TRBV9 and J usage is TRBJ1-5, with D uncertain. V was shortened by 0 bases and J by 11 bases, with 15 bases between the two germline ends. CDR3 length: 14 amino acids. Germline CDR1 SGDLS, CDR2 YYNGEE.

The chain joins TRBV3-1 (or the pseudogene TRBV3-2) to TRBJ2-7; tentatively, D is TRBD1 (6 bases). Between the trimmed V and J ends, which lost 0 bases and 4 bases, there was a span of 10 bases. The CDR3 length is 14 residues. Per germline, CDR1 LGHDT and CDR2 YNNKEL (reference sequence). CDR3 nucleotides: TGTGCCAGCAGCCAAGAAACAGGGAGTTACGAGCAGTACGTC. Translation: CASSQETGSYEQYV.

The V and J genes are TRBV12-5 and TRBJ1-2; D ambiguous. Trimming left V 4 bases short and J 0 bases short, with 9 bases between. Germline CDR1 LGHNT, CDR2 FRNRAP. The CDR3 is made up of 14 amino acids. CDR3 in amino acids: CASGSDSSNYGYTF. The DNA for the CDR3 is TGTGCTAGTGGTTCGGATTCCTCTAACTATGGCTACACCTTC. Complete variable domain (other parts from reference TRBV12-5 and TRBJ1-2): DARVTQTPRHKVTEMGQEVTMRCQPILGHNTVFWYRQTMMQGLELLAYFRNRAPLDDSGMPKDRFSAEMPDATLATLKIQPSEPRDSAVYFCASGSDSSNYGYTFGSGTRLTVV.